This T cell receptor (beta chain) was sequenced for a study of shared clonotypes between healthy human individuals. Findings of the study overall: Non-shared clonotypes had lower generation probabilities than those shared by all four donors.

Repertoires were generated with immunoSEQ multiplex PCR, while TCRdb's copy carries only in-frame clones and drops some. Of about 2,200,000 clones in the sample, about 93% are singletons; the top ten hold under 2%. About this clone: Its target is unknown.

The naive CD8 fraction comprised CD45RO-negative cells positively selected for CCR7 and excluded terminally differentiated effector memory CD45RA+ cells. This TCR was sampled from a man younger than 35 in good health. Some clones in this sample may be carry-over from other donors' samples. The sample consisted of naive CD8+ T cells from PBMCs.

CDR3 nucleotides: TGTGCCAGCAGTGAACGTGGGGGTTTCGAGCAGTACTTC. Translating gives CASSERGGFEQYF. This chain uses TRBV6-1 with TRBJ2-7; possibly TRBD1 or TRBD2 for D (5 bases each). The CDR3 is 13 amino acids. The germline gives CDR1 MNHNS, CDR2 SASEGT. V gave up 2 bases and J gave up 6 bases, with 11 bases separating them.